Below, 14 T cell receptor beta chains from the same sample are listed, as sequenced in a study of blood T cell repertoires in COVID-19. Profiled with immunoSEQ multiplex PCR; TCRdb holds only in-frame clones, not every one. The data contain 35,000 to 50,000 clones, less than 70% of them singletons. The specimen was peripheral blood. The receptors were gathered from a man at least 80 years old with acute or convalescent COVID-19.

The chain is built from TRBV14 and TRBJ1-1; D gene unclear. CDR1 is SGHDN and CDR2 is FVKESK in the germline V gene. The V end lost 0 bases, the J end lost 0 bases, and 17 bases lay between the germline ends. The CDR3 contains 18 residues. The CDR3 protein is CASSQDLAGITMNTEAFF. CDR3 DNA sequence: TGTGCCAGCAGCCAAGACTTGGCAGGAATAACCATGAACACTGAAGCTTTCTTT. Supplemented by reference TRBV14 and TRBJ1-1, the full variable domain reads EAGVTQFPSHSVIEKGQTVTLRCDPISGHDNLYWYRRVMGKEIKFLLHFVKESKQDESGMPNNRFLAERTGGTYSTLKVQPAELEDSGVYFCASSQDLAGITMNTEAFFGQGTRLTVV.

V is TRBV14 and J is TRBJ1-2; TRBD1 agrees at 9 bases. The CDR3 extends over 13 amino acids. V trimming: 5 bases; J trimming: 7 bases; junction bases outside the gene matches: 5. CDR1 SGHDN and CDR2 FVKESK come from the germline V gene. CDR3 nucleotides: TGTGCCAGCAGCTGGACAGGGGTGGGTGGCTACACCTTC. Its translation is CASSWTGVGGYTF.

This chain joins TRBV6-5 and TRBJ1-2; the D gene is possibly TRBD1 (5 bases). Germline V gene sequence: CDR1 MNHEY, CDR2 SVGAGI. The length of the CDR3 is 14 residues. V was clipped by 5 bases and J by 6 bases, with 16 bases between them. The CDR3 reads CASSPPAGRDGYTF. For the CDR3, the DNA is TGTGCCAGCAGTCCTCCGGCAGGGCGAGATGGCTACACCTTC.

The rearrangement links TRBV7-9 to TRBJ2-3; TRBD1 matches at 7 bases. Germline loops: CDR1 SEHNR, CDR2 FQNEAQ (reference sequence). The CDR3 runs to 13 residues. Trimming at V came to 10 bases and at J to 2 bases, leaving 6 bases not matched to a gene. CDR3 nucleotide sequence: TGTGCCACCAAAAGGGGGCTCACAGATACGCAGTATTTT. Protein: CATKRGLTDTQYF.

The chain combines TRBV5-1 with TRBJ1-1; D gene uncertain. Germline values: CDR1 SGHRS, CDR2 YFSETQ. This CDR3 region has 16 residues. The V and J ends lost 0 bases and 0 bases respectively, with 12 bases between them. The CDR3 is CASSLAGRSMNTEAFF. DNA for the CDR3: TGCGCCAGCAGCTTGGCTGGCAGGTCTATGAACACTGAAGCTTTCTTT.

This clone was observed many times. The V gene is TRBV7-2, the J gene TRBJ1-5; the match to TRBD1 covers 9 bases. The V and J ends lost 5 bases and 4 bases, in that order; junction bases with no gene match: 3. Germline V gene lookup returns CDR1 SGHTA and CDR2 FQGNSA. The CDR3 loop spans 14 amino acids. This CDR3 is CASSRDRVNQPQHF. DNA for the CDR3: TGTGCCAGCAGCAGGGACAGGGTAAATCAGCCCCAGCATTTT.

This clone came up once. This chain joins TRBV5-1 and TRBJ2-7; TRBD1 agrees at 9 bases. The ends lost 3 bases at V and 0 bases at J; junction bases unmatched: 4. The CDR3 is 15 amino acids. The germline V gene has CDR1 SGHRS and CDR2 YFSETQ. The CDR3, as DNA: TGCGCCAGCAGCTCACAGGGGGCGAGCTCCTACGAGCAGTACTTC. It codes for CASSSQGASSYEQYF.

The V gene is TRBV29-1, the J gene TRBJ1-3; D is uncertain. CDR3 length: 15 residues. CDR1 and CDR2 (germline): SQVTM, ANQGSEA. Between the trimmed V and J ends, which lost 3 bases and 4 bases, there was a span of 16 bases. The DNA of the CDR3 is TGCAGCGTTGATGATAGGCTGTCGGGGGGAAACACCATATATTTT. Amino acid sequence: CSVDDRLSGGNTIYF.

This chain links TRBV11-3 with TRBJ2-2, with 8 bases fitting TRBD2. This CDR3 has 15 amino acids. Looked up from germline, CDR1 is SGHNT and CDR2 is YENEEA. V trimming: 8 bases; J trimming: 7 bases; junction bases outside the gene matches: 12. The CDR3 region is CASRKTGGTSGELFF. Written as DNA, the CDR3 is TGTGCCAGCCGAAAAACCGGGGGGACTAGCGGGGAGCTGTTTTTT.

V usage is TRBV28 and J usage is TRBJ1-1; 7 nucleotides match TRBD1. The J segment lost 6 bases and the V segment lost 2 bases, leaving 3 bases of the junction unmatched. Germline loops: CDR1 MDHEN, CDR2 SYDVKM. The CDR3 length is 13 residues. The CDR3 region has the DNA TGTGCCAGCAGTTTAAGACAGGGACCTGAAGCTTTCTTT. Its protein product is CASSLRQGPEAFF.

This chain connects TRBV9 to TRBJ2-1; a possible D gene is TRBD2 (5 bases). Per germline, CDR1 SGDLS and CDR2 YYNGEE. The CDR3 contains 15 residues. Trimming shortened V by 0 bases and J by 0 bases, and 7 bases separated the two germline ends. The CDR3 DNA is TGTGCCAGCAGCGTAGCTAGCAGCTCCTACAATGAGCAGTTCTTC. This encodes CASSVASSSYNEQFF.

The chain couples TRBV5-1 to TRBJ1-2, with D perhaps matching TRBD1 (6 bases). Trimming shortened V by 4 bases and J by 0 bases, and 10 bases separated the two germline ends. This CDR3 has 14 residues. The V gene's germline CDR1 is SGHRS and CDR2 YFSETQ. The CDR3 reads CASSLQGTNYGYTF. In nucleotides, the CDR3 is TGCGCCAGCAGCCTACAGGGTACTAACTATGGCTACACCTTC.

The gene calls are TRBV6-5 and TRBJ2-7, with 8 bases lining up with TRBD2. The CDR3 length is 14 residues. Per germline, CDR1 MNHEY and CDR2 SVGAGI. The trim removed 7 bases at V and 3 bases at J, leaving 8 bases unmatched. The CDR3 DNA is TGTGCCAGCACCAACCCTAGCGGGCGCTACGAGCAGTACTTC. It is translated as CASTNPSGRYEQYF.

J is TRBJ2-5 and V is TRBV7-6; 12 nucleotides line up with TRBD1. The CDR3 totals 15 residues. Germline values: CDR1 SGHVS, CDR2 FNYEAQ. Trimming removed 7 bases from V and 5 bases from J; junction bases left unmatched: 8. The CDR3 nucleotides read TGTGCCAGCACCCAAGGGACAGGGGGCTTGGAGACCCAGTACTTC. It translates to CASTQGTGGLETQYF.